These T cell receptor beta chains were read from a single sample in a study of blood T cell repertoires in COVID-19. Profiled with immunoSEQ multiplex PCR; TCRdb holds only in-frame clones, not every one. The profile shows about 260,000 clones, just under 85% of them singletons. Sequencing input: peripheral blood. The receptors originated from an elderly woman with acute or convalescent COVID-19. Each CDR3 is given with its conserved first and last residue. The order of the fields is clone size, J gene, V gene, D gene, CDR3 protein, CDR3 DNA. A D gene is named only where the DNA matches it firmly. A clone size is listed for some rows: how often the clone was seen (once, few, many), or a class if it is expanded.

>-|TRBJ1-5|TRBV6-1|-
CASSDLGAGANQPQHF
TGTGCCAGCAGTGATCTTGGAGCAGGGGCCAATCAGCCCCAGCATTTT
>-|TRBJ2-2|TRBV9|-
CASSLGGTNTGELFF
TGTGCCAGCAGCCTCGGGGGTACCAACACCGGGGAGCTGTTTTTT
>-|TRBJ1-1|TRBV7-2|TRBD1
CASSLAPGTANTEAFF
TGTGCCAGCAGCTTAGCGCCCGGGACAGCGAACACTGAAGCTTTCTTT
>-|TRBJ2-7|TRBV7-3|TRBD1
CASSLRWDRVSYEQYF
TGTGCCAGCAGCTTAAGGTGGGACAGGGTCTCCTACGAGCAGTACTTC
>once|TRBJ2-3|TRBV6-2/TRBV6-3|-
CASSYSGGGLTDTQYF
TGTGCCAGCAGTTACTCTGGGGGGGGGCTCACAGATACGCAGTATTTT
>-|TRBJ1-6|TRBV19|-
CASSIRDAYNSPLHF
TGTGCCAGTAGTATACGGGATGCCTATAATTCACCCCTCCACTTT
>-|TRBJ1-4|TRBV6-5|-
CASSYRDANEKLFF
TGTGCCAGCAGTTACCGGGATGCTAATGAAAAACTGTTTTTT
>-|TRBJ2-7|TRBV6-2/TRBV6-3|-
CASSYFRGAMNYEQYF
TGTGCCAGCAGTTACTTTCGGGGGGCGATGAACTACGAGCAGTACTTC
>-|TRBJ2-3|TRBV6-1|-
CASSDGELGTDTQYF
TGTGCCAGCAGTGACGGGGAGCTTGGCACAGATACGCAGTATTTT
>-|TRBJ2-1|TRBV6-5|TRBD2
CASTASGALYNEQFF
TGTGCCAGCACGGCTAGCGGGGCCCTCTACAATGAGCAGTTCTTC
>-|TRBJ1-6|TRBV28|-
CASSQDITPLHF
TGTGCCAGCAGCCAAGACATAACACCCCTCCACTTT
>once|TRBJ1-1|TRBV14|TRBD1
CASSQPGQGRTKETFF
TGTGCCAGCAGCCAACCGGGACAGGGAAGAACAAAAGAAACTTTCTTT
>-|TRBJ1-1|TRBV12-3/TRBV12-4|-
CASLEHKNTEAFF
TGTGCCAGCTTGGAGCATAAGAACACTGAAGCTTTCTTT
>-|TRBJ1-1|TRBV7-2|TRBD1
CASSQGVRGTAFF
TGTGCCAGCAGCCAGGGGGTTCGAGGTACGGCTTTCTTT
>-|TRBJ2-5|TRBV30|-
CAWGSSPGTETQYF
TGTGCCTGGGGATCGTCTCCAGGTACGGAGACCCAGTACTTC
>-|TRBJ2-7|TRBV18|TRBD2
CASSGLAGTSSYEQYF
TGTGCCAGCTCAGGACTAGCGGGAACGAGCTCCTACGAGCAGTACTTC
>-|TRBJ2-2|TRBV6-5|-
CASRDADRMSGELFF
TGTGCCAGCAGGGATGCCGACAGGATGTCCGGGGAGCTGTTTTTT
>-|TRBJ1-1|TRBV5-1|-
CASSLDQGNTEAFF
TGCGCCAGCAGCTTGGACCAGGGGAACACTGAAGCTTTCTTT
>-|TRBJ1-1|TRBV5-1|TRBD1
CASSSGTDLYTEAFF
TGCGCCAGCAGCTCTGGGACAGACCTTTACACTGAAGCTTTCTTT
>-|TRBJ2-6|TRBV5-1|-
CASSLEGVRGSSGANVLTF
TGCGCCAGCAGCTTGGAAGGCGTTCGGGGAAGCTCTGGGGCCAACGTCCTGACTTTC
>-|TRBJ1-3|TRBV4-1|-
CASSHEVHSGNTIYF
TGCGCCAGCAGCCACGAGGTCCACTCTGGAAACACCATATATTTT
>-|TRBJ2-5|TRBV7-2|-
CASSLGGRLQETQYF
TGTGCCAGCAGCTTAGGGGGCAGGTTACAAGAGACCCAGTACTTC
>-|TRBJ2-5|TRBV29-1|-
CSVAGTTQETQYF
TGCAGCGTGGCCGGGACAACTCAAGAGACCCAGTACTTC
>-|TRBJ2-1|TRBV6-2/TRBV6-3|TRBD2
CASSYLASGGYNEQFF
TGTGCCAGCAGTTACTTGGCTAGCGGGGGATACAATGAGCAGTTCTTC
>-|TRBJ1-2|TRBV19|TRBD1
CASSITGGEGYTF
TGTGCCAGTAGTATAACAGGGGGCGAAGGCTACACCTTC
>few|TRBJ2-7|TRBV7-2|-
CASSTDFYEQYF
TGTGCCAGCAGCACCGACTTTTACGAGCAGTACTTC
>-|TRBJ2-7|TRBV7-2|-
CASSPSRETSYEQYF
TGTGCCAGCAGCCCATCTCGGGAGACTAGCTACGAGCAGTACTTC
>-|TRBJ2-6|TRBV3-1/TRBV3-2|-
CASSQPGLPTSGANVLTF
TGTGCCAGCAGCCAACCCGGACTACCAACTTCTGGGGCCAACGTCCTGACTTTC
>-|TRBJ2-1|TRBV27|TRBD2
CASSLSFRTSGGAQQFF
TGTGCCAGCAGTTTAAGTTTTAGGACTAGCGGGGGGGCACAGCAGTTCTTC
>-|TRBJ1-1|TRBV7-9|TRBD1
CAIEDRDTEAFF
TGTGCCATCGAGGACAGGGACACTGAAGCTTTCTTT
>-|TRBJ1-6|TRBV7-9|TRBD1
CASSLGTVNSPLHF
TGTGCCAGCAGCCTAGGGACAGTTAATTCACCCCTCCACTTT
>few|TRBJ1-2|TRBV19|-
CASSRGVGYGYTF
TGTGCCAGTAGTCGGGGGGTAGGCTATGGCTACACCTTC
>-|TRBJ1-3|TRBV30|TRBD1
CAWSVPGGSGNTIYF
TGTGCCTGGAGTGTCCCAGGGGGCTCTGGAAACACCATATATTTT
>-|TRBJ1-1|TRBV6-5|-
CASSTGMNTEAFF
TGTGCCAGCAGTACAGGGATGAACACTGAAGCTTTCTTT
>-|TRBJ1-2|TRBV11-3|-
CASSYRVGWGYTF
TGTGCCAGCAGCTACAGGGTGGGGTGGGGCTACACCTTC
>-|TRBJ1-1|TRBV7-9|-
CASSGGRGTEAFF
TGTGCCAGCAGCGGCGGCAGGGGCACTGAAGCTTTCTTT
>-|TRBJ1-2|TRBV5-6|-
CASSLAWGQDYGYTF
TGTGCCAGCAGCTTGGCTTGGGGGCAGGACTATGGCTACACCTTC
>-|TRBJ2-7|TRBV5-1|TRBD2
CASSLGTSGNSSPTNKQYF
TGCGCCAGCAGCTTGGGGACTAGCGGGAATAGCAGCCCAACAAATAAGCAGTACTTC
>-|TRBJ2-2|TRBV6-2/TRBV6-3|TRBD1
CASSRRRGSNTGELFF
TGTGCCAGCAGTCGTCGCAGGGGGTCCAACACCGGGGAGCTGTTTTTT
>-|TRBJ1-2|TRBV20-1|TRBD1
CSARTGSGYTF
TGCAGTGCGAGGACAGGGAGCGGCTACACCTTC
>-|TRBJ1-2|TRBV3-1/TRBV3-2|TRBD1
CASSQVDRAGGYTF
TGTGCCAGCAGCCAAGTAGACAGGGCGGGCGGCTACACCTTC
>-|TRBJ1-2|TRBV12-1|-
CASSPAVPEYNYGYTF
TGTGCCAGCAGCCCTGCCGTACCAGAATATAACTATGGCTACACCTTC
>-|TRBJ2-1|TRBV9|TRBD2
CANRTRGTSAYNEQFF
TGTGCCAACCGCACCAGAGGGACTAGCGCTTACAATGAGCAGTTCTTC
>-|TRBJ2-1|TRBV5-1|-
CASSMGRGAYNEQFF
TGCGCCAGCAGCATGGGGCGGGGCGCCTACAATGAGCAGTTCTTC
>-|TRBJ1-4|TRBV5-1|TRBD1
CASSRGQENEKLFF
TGCGCCAGCAGCAGGGGGCAGGAAAATGAAAAACTGTTTTTT
>-|TRBJ2-3|TRBV9|-
CASSVGGRGATDTQYF
TGTGCCAGCAGCGTAGGAGGGCGGGGTGCTACAGATACGCAGTATTTT
>once|TRBJ1-1|TRBV7-2|TRBD1
CASRLTGGTEAFF
TGTGCCAGCAGGTTAACAGGGGGCACTGAAGCTTTCTTT
>-|TRBJ1-1|TRBV6-2/TRBV6-3|TRBD1
CASSRGQGEAFF
TGTGCCAGCAGCCGCGGACAGGGAGAAGCTTTCTTT
>-|TRBJ1-5|TRBV4-2|TRBD1
CASSQPGQGIQPQHF
TGTGCCAGCAGCCAACCGGGACAGGGGATCCAGCCCCAGCATTTT
>-|TRBJ2-2|TRBV11-2|-
CASSLRLASSGELFF
TGTGCCAGCAGCTTACGGCTAGCGTCCTCCGGGGAGCTGTTTTTT
>-|TRBJ2-7|TRBV3-1/TRBV3-2|TRBD1
CASSSYTGGNDEQYF
TGTGCCAGCAGCTCCTACACAGGGGGCAACGACGAGCAGTACTTC
>-|TRBJ1-4|TRBV7-9|-
CASSPTSANEKLFF
TGTGCCAGCAGCCCGACCAGCGCTAATGAAAAACTGTTTTTT
>-|TRBJ2-7|TRBV2|-
CASSPSVRTWEQYF
TGTGCCAGCAGTCCTAGCGTGCGTACCTGGGAGCAGTACTTC
>-|TRBJ1-1|TRBV6-6|-
CASSYPESDEAFF
TGTGCCAGCAGTTACCCCGAGAGTGATGAAGCTTTCTTT
>-|TRBJ2-2|TRBV5-4|-
CASSPTYTGELFF
TGTGCCAGCAGCCCTACCTACACCGGGGAGCTGTTTTTT
>-|TRBJ1-4|TRBV5-3|-
CARSLEALEGEKLFF
TGTGCCAGAAGCTTGGAGGCTCTAGAGGGTGAAAAACTGTTTTTT
>-|TRBJ1-5|TRBV18|-
CASSPDRNQPQHF
TGTGCCAGCTCACCTGACAGAAATCAGCCCCAGCATTTT